This TCR beta chain was obtained from a study of early T cells in non-severe SARS-CoV-2 infection. Turning to the study itself: Sequencing of unsorted whole blood was done on bulk RNA, leaving chains unpaired.

Whole-study results and caveats: VDJdb matching favored anti-spike CD8 responses, missing private and CD4 specificities.

Researchers attached unique molecular identifiers to individual cDNA molecules. TCRdb re-analysed the 5' RACE reads in MiXCR, keeping a single row per CDR3 protein. The sample has around 61,000 distinct CDR3 sequences; around 16% are singletons. Germline assignment: CDR1 SNHLY and CDR2 FYNNEI. V was cut by 6 bases and J by 3 bases, with 3 bases left in between. CDR3 size: 10 residues. Turning to this clonotype: Its antigen is currently unknown.

Material: whole blood, obtained at baseline. The sequence was collected from an adult who was a healthcare worker with PCR-confirmed SARS-CoV-2 infection or an uninfected control (not recorded which). V gene TRBV2 combines with J gene TRBJ2-7; no definite D call. This CDR3 is CASRIYEQYF. DNA for the CDR3: TGTGCCAGCAGAATCTACGAGCAGTACTTC.